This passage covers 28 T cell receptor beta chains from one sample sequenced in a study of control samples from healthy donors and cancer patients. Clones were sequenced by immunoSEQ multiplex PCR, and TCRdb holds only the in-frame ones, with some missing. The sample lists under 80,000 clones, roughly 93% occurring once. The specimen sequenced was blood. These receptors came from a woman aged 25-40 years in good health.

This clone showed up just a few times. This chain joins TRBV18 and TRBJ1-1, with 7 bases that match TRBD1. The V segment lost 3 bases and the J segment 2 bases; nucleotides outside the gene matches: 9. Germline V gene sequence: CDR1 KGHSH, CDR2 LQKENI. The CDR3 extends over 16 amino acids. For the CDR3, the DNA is TGTGCCAGCTCACCTATGACAGGGTTTACTAACACTGAAGCTTTCTTT. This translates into CASSPMTGFTNTEAFF.

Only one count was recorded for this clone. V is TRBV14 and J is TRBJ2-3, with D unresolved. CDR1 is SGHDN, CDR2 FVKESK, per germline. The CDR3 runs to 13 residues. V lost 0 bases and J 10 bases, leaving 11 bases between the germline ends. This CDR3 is CASSQDQAAPQYF. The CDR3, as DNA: TGTGCCAGCAGCCAAGATCAAGCAGCCCCGCAGTATTTT.

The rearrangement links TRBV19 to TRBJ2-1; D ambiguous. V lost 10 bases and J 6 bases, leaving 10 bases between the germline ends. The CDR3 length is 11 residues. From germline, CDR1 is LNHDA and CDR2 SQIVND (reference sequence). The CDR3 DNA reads TGTGCCACCGGAATGGTCAATGAGCAGTTCTTC. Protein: CATGMVNEQFF.

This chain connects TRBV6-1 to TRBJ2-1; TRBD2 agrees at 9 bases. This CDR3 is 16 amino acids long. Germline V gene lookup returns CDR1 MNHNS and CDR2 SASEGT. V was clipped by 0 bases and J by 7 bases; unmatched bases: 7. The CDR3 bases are TGTGCCAGCAGTGAAGCGCGCTTAGCGGGGGTGAATGAGCAGTTCTTC. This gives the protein CASSEARLAGVNEQFF.

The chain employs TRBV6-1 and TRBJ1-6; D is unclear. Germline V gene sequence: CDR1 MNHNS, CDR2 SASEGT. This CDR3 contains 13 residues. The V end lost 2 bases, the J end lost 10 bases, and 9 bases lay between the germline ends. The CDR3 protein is CASSELFGSPLHF. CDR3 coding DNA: TGTGCCAGCAGTGAACTTTTTGGGTCACCCCTCCACTTT.

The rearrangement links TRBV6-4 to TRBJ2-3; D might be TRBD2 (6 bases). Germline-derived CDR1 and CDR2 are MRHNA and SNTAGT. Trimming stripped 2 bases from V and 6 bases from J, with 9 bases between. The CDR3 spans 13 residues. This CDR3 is CASSDGAGDTQYF. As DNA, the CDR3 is TGTGCCAGCAGTGACGGGGCGGGGGATACGCAGTATTTT.

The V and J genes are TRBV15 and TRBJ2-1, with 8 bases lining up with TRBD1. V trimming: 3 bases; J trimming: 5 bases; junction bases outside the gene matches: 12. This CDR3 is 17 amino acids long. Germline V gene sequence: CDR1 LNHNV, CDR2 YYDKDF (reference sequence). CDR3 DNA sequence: TGTGCCACCAGCAGCGCAACAGGGGGGCCGCAAGACAATGAGCAGTTCTTC. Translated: CATSSATGGPQDNEQFF.

The CDR3 sequence: CASRQTVPDQPQHF. In DNA, the CDR3 is TGTGCCAGCAGACAGACGGTACCTGATCAGCCCCAGCATTTT. The chain is built from TRBV6-5 and TRBJ1-5; D remains ambiguous. This CDR3 comprises 14 residues. In germline, CDR1 is MNHEY, CDR2 SVGAGI. V gave up 6 bases and J gave up 5 bases, with 14 bases separating them.

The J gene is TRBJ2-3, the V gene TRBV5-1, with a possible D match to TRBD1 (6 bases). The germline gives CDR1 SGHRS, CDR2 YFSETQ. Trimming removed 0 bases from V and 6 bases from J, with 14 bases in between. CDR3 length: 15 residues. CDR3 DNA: TGCGCCAGCAGCTTGGGACAGGCAGGCGGGGATACGCAGTATTTT. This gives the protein CASSLGQAGGDTQYF.

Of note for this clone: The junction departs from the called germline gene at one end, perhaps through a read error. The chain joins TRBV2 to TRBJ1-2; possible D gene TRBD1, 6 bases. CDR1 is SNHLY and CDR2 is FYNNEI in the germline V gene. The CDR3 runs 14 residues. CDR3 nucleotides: TGTGCCAGCAGGGAAGGGAGACAGGACTATGGCTACACCTTC. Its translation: CASREGRQDYGYTF.

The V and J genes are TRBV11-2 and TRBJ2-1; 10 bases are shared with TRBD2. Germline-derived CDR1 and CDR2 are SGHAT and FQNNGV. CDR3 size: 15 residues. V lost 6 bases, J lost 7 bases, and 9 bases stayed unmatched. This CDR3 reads CASSGGSGGMNEQFF. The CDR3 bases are TGTGCCAGCAGTGGGGGTAGCGGGGGGATGAATGAGCAGTTCTTC.

The CDR3: CASSFGQSYNEQFF. CDR3 coding DNA: TGCGCCAGCAGCTTTGGCCAGTCCTACAATGAGCAGTTCTTC. The chain recombines TRBV5-1 with TRBJ2-1; D is uncertain. This CDR3 has 14 amino acids. Trimming left V 2 bases short and J 1 base short, with 7 bases between. In germline, CDR1 is SGHRS, CDR2 YFSETQ. Full variable domain (outside the CDR3, taken from reference TRBV5-1 and TRBJ2-1): KAGVTQTPRYLIKTRGQQVTLSCSPISGHRSVSWYQQTPGQGLQFLFEYFSETQRNKGNFPGRFSGRQFSNSRSEMNVSTLELGDSALYLCASSFGQSYNEQFFGPGTRLTVL.

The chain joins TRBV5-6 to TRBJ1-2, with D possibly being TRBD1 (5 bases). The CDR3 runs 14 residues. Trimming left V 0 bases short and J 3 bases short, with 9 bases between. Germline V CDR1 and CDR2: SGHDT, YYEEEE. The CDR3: CASSLEGRYYGYTF. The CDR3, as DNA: TGTGCCAGCAGCTTGGAGGGACGGTACTATGGCTACACCTTC.

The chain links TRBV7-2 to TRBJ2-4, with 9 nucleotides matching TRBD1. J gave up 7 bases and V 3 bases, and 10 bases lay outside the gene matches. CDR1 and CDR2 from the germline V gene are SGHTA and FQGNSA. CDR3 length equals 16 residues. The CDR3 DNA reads TGTGCCAGCAGCTTGAAACAGGGGGCAGGGGTGAACATTCAGTACTTC. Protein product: CASSLKQGAGVNIQYF.

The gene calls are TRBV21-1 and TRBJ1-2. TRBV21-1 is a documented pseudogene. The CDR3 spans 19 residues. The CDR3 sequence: CASSKARTTPQVVEYGYTF. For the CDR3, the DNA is TGTGCCAGCAGCAAAGCTCGTACAACACCCCAGGTGGTGGAGTATGGCTACACCTTC.

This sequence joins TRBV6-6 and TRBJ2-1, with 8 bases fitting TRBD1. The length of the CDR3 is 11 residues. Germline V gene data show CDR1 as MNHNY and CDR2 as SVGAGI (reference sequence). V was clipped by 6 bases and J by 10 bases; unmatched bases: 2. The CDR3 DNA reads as TGTGCCAGCAGCTGGACAGGGGAGCAGTTCTTC. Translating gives CASSWTGEQFF.

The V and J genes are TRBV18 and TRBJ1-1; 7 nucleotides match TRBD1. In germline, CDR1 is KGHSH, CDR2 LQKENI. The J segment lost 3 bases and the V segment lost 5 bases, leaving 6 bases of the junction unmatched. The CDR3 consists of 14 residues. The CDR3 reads CASSTQGSHTEAFF. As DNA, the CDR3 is TGTGCCAGCTCAACACAGGGGTCACACACTGAAGCTTTCTTT.

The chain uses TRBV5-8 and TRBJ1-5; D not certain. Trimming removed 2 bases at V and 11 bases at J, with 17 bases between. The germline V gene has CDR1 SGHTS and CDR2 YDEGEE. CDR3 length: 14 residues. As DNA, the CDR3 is TGTGCCAGCAGCTTACGCGGACCGACGTCGGCCCAGCATTTT. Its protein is CASSLRGPTSAQHF.

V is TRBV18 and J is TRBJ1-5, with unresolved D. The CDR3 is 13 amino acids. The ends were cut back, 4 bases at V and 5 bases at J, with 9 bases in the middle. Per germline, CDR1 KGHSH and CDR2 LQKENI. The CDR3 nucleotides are TGTGCCAGCTCACAGTTTGACGATCAGCCCCAGCATTTT. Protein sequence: CASSQFDDQPQHF.

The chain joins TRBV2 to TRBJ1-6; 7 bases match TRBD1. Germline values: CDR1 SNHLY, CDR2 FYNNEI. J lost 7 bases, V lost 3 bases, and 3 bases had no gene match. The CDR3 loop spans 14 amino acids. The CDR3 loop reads CASSEEQGNSPLHF. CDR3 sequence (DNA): TGTGCCAGCAGTGAGGAACAGGGGAATTCACCCCTCCACTTT.

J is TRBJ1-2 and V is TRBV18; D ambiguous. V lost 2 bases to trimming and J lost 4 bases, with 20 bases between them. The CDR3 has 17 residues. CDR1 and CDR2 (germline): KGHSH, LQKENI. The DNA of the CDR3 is TGTGCCAGCTCACCATATGAGGAGACTGGTTACGGCTATGGCTACACCTTC. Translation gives CASSPYEETGYGYGYTF.

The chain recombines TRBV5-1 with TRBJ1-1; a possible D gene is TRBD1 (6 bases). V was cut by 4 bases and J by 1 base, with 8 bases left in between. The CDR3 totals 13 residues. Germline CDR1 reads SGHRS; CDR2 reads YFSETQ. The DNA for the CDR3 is TGCGCCAGCAGCAAGGACAGGAACACTGAAGCTTTCTTT. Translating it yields CASSKDRNTEAFF.

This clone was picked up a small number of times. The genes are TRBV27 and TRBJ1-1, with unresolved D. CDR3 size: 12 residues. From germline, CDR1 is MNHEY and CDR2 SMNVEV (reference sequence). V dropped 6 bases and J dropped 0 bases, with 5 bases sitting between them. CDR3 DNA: TGTGCCAGCAGGGATTTGAACACTGAAGCTTTCTTT. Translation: CASRDLNTEAFF.

The CDR3 loop reads CAIGGQGGETQYF. CDR3 coding DNA: TGTGCCATCGGGGGACAGGGGGGAGAGACCCAGTACTTC. The chain is built from TRBV10-3 and TRBJ2-5, with TRBD1 identical over 11 bases. J was trimmed by 4 bases and V by 8 bases; bases with no gene match: 3. The CDR3 has 13 residues. The germline V gene encodes CDR1 ENHRY and CDR2 SYGVKD.

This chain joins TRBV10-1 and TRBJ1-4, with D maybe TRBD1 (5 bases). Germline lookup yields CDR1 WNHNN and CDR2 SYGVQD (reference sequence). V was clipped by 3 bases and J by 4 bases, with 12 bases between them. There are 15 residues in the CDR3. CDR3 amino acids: CASSDRGHNNEKLFF. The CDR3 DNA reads TGCGCCAGCAGTGATCGAGGACACAATAATGAAAAACTGTTTTTT.

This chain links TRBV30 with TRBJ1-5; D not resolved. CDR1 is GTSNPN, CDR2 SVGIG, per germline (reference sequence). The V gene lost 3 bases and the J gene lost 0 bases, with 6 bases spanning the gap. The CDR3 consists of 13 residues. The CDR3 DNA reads TGTGCCTGGAGCCAGGATAGCAATCAGCCCCAGCATTTT. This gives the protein CAWSQDSNQPQHF.

The CDR3 sequence: CASGLERHQPQHF. CDR3 DNA sequence: TGTGCTAGTGGTTTGGAAAGACATCAGCCCCAGCATTTT. The V gene is TRBV12-5, the J gene TRBJ1-5; D call uncertain. V lost 1 base to trimming and J lost 5 bases, with 6 bases between them. The CDR3 has 13 amino acids. Germline assignment: CDR1 LGHNT and CDR2 FRNRAP.

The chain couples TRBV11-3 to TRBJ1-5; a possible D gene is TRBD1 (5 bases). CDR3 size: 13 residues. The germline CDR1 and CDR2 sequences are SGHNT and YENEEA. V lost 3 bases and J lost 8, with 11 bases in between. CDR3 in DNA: TGTGCCAGCAGCTTGGGGGGAGGGAAGCCCCAGCATTTT. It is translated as CASSLGGGKPQHF. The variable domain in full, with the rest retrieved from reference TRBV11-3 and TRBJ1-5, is EAGVVQSPRYKIIEKKQPVAFWCNPISGHNTLYWYLQNLGQGPELLIRYENEEAVDDSQLPKDRFSAERLKGVDSTLKIQPAELGDSAVYLCASSLGGGKPQHFGDGTRLSIL.